The 6 T cell receptor beta chains presented below share a single source sample, sequenced in a study of radiotherapy plus CTLA-4 blockade in lung cancer. Profiling relied on immunoSEQ multiplex PCR, and the TCRdb table lists in-frame clones only, not all of them. There are tens of thousands of clones in the sample; around four fifths occur only once, and almost 4% lies in the top ten. The input for sequencing was peripheral blood, taken from a patient treated with radiotherapy plus ipilimumab. The receptors were sampled from a human donor with non-small cell lung cancer who had a partial response to radiotherapy plus ipilimumab.

This chain connects TRBV5-1 to TRBJ1-4; D remains unclear. This CDR3 is 12 amino acids long. In germline, CDR1 is SGHRS, CDR2 YFSETQ. Trimming stripped 5 bases from V and 6 bases from J, with 8 bases between. CDR3: CASRGDDEKLFF. Written as DNA, the CDR3 is TGCGCCAGCAGGGGCGATGATGAAAAACTGTTTTTT.

The chain recombines TRBV6-6 with TRBJ2-1, with TRBD2 identical over 10 bases. The V segment lost 8 bases and the J segment 6 bases; nucleotides outside the gene matches: 13. From germline, CDR1 is MNHNY and CDR2 SVGAGI (reference sequence). The CDR3 runs 16 residues. CDR3 coding DNA: TGTGCCAGCTGGAAAACGAGCGGGGGGGCCCCCAATGAGCAGTTCTTC. It is translated as CASWKTSGGAPNEQFF.

This clone was found a few times. The V call is TRBV7-3, the J call TRBJ1-5; TRBD1 agrees at 8 bases. V shed 4 bases and J 1 base; nucleotides not matched to a gene: 12. Germline V lookup: CDR1 SGHTA, CDR2 FQGTGA. The CDR3 loop spans 18 amino acids. CDR3 DNA sequence: TGTGCCAGCAGCTCCAACGACAGGGGAGGATTAAGCAATCAGCCCCAGCATTTT. It codes for CASSSNDRGGLSNQPQHF.

The sample holds a few counts of this clone. This rearrangement joins TRBV11-2 to TRBJ2-1, with 10 positions matching TRBD2. CDR1 is SGHAT and CDR2 is FQNNGV in the germline V gene. The J segment lost 10 bases and the V segment lost 5 bases, leaving 11 bases of the junction unmatched. This CDR3 has 15 residues. The CDR3: CASSPTGSGGAEQFF. CDR3 nucleotide sequence: TGTGCCAGCAGCCCGACCGGAAGCGGGGGGGCAGAGCAGTTCTTC.

The V gene is TRBV16, the J gene TRBJ2-7; D might be TRBD2 (6 bases). This CDR3 spans 13 amino acids. Germline-derived CDR1 and CDR2 are KGHSY and FQNENV. V was trimmed by 3 bases and J by 4 bases, leaving 10 bases between them. The CDR3, as DNA: TGTGCCAGCAGCCATGGACGGGGGTACGAGCAGTACTTC. Translated: CASSHGRGYEQYF.

This chain uses TRBV11-3 with TRBJ1-5; 9 bases fit TRBD1. Germline V gene lookup returns CDR1 SGHNT and CDR2 YENEEA. The CDR3 consists of 15 residues. The V and J ends lost 5 bases and 3 bases, in that order; junction bases with no gene match: 5. The CDR3 spells CASSPGQGYNQPQHF. CDR3 nucleotide sequence: TGTGCCAGCAGCCCCGGACAGGGGTACAATCAGCCCCAGCATTTT.